Listed below are T cell receptor beta chains from one sample, sequenced in a study of preoperative IRX-2 immunotherapy in early breast cancer. Using immunoSEQ multiplex PCR, the repertoire was profiled, and TCRdb retains in-frame clones only, with some absent. The repertoire includes about 98,000 clones, about nine tenths of them detected once, and over 2% sits in the top ten. Source: tumor tissue, taken after IRX-2 immunotherapy. These TCRs come from a human donor with breast cancer. Both conserved end residues are part of each CDR3. The D gene is left open where the match is weak.

j_gene,v_gene,d_gene,CDR3aa,CDR3nt
TRBJ2-7,TRBV9,-,CASSGGVGSYEQYF,TGTGCCAGCAGTGGGGGAGTCGGATCCTACGAGCAGTACTTC
TRBJ1-2,TRBV6-8,-,CASSYSGGVSGYTF,TGTGCCAGCAGTTACAGCGGGGGCGTTAGTGGCTACACCTTC
TRBJ2-2,TRBV19,-,CASSTRTPNTGELFF,TGTGCCAGTAGTACCCGGACACCGAACACCGGGGAGCTGTTTTTT
TRBJ1-5,TRBV5-1,-,CASSLAGTMNQPQHF,TGCGCCAGCAGCTTGGCCGGGACAATGAATCAGCCCCAGCATTTT
TRBJ2-5,TRBV10-3,-,CAISERSEEGGTQYF,TGTGCCATCAGTGAGCGCTCGGAGGAGGGAGGGACCCAGTACTTC
TRBJ1-1,TRBV5-8,-,CASSSTGKGEAFF,TGTGCCAGCAGCTCGACAGGTAAGGGTGAAGCTTTCTTT
TRBJ1-1,TRBV19,-,CAGSIRGETEAFF,TGTGCCGGCTCAATCCGGGGCGAAACTGAAGCTTTCTTT
TRBJ2-7,TRBV1,-,CASSHPGTSAPHGSYEQYF,TGCGCCAGCAGCCACCCCGGGACTAGCGCTCCCCATGGGTCCTACGAGCAGTACTTC
TRBJ1-2,TRBV6-8,-,CASRPTGIEDYGYTF,TGTGCCAGCAGGCCCACGGGGATCGAAGACTATGGCTACACCTTC
TRBJ1-1,TRBV22-1,-,CASEAGLYAEAFF,TGTGCCAGCGAGGCGGGGCTTTACGCTGAAGCTTTCTTT
TRBJ2-1,TRBV7-7,TRBD2,CASRRFAGRAGNEQFF,TGTGCCAGCAGACGGTTCGCCGGGAGGGCGGGCAATGAGCAGTTCTTC
TRBJ1-5,TRBV6-8,-,CASSSRQGNQPQHF,TGTGCCAGCAGTAGCAGACAGGGCAATCAGCCCCAGCATTTT
TRBJ2-1,TRBV10-2,TRBD1,CASSDIGRGYNEQFF,TGCGCCAGCAGTGACATTGGCAGGGGGTACAATGAGCAGTTCTTC
TRBJ2-7,TRBV28,TRBD2,CASRTSGGAYEQYF,TGTGCCAGCAGGACTAGCGGGGGGGCATACGAGCAGTACTTC
TRBJ1-2,TRBV30,-,CAWSVKGSPYGYTF,TGTGCCTGGAGCGTTAAGGGGTCACCCTATGGCTACACCTTC
TRBJ1-2,TRBV11-3,-,CASSSGGPSRMNYGYTF,TGTGCCAGCAGCTCGGGGGGCCCGTCGCGTATGAACTATGGCTACACCTTC
TRBJ2-2,TRBV19,TRBD1,CASSNWGQGKGELFF,TGTGCCAGTAGTAACTGGGGACAGGGGAAGGGGGAGCTGTTTTTT